The entry below gives a single TCR beta chain sequence along with its context. Antigen: not known. This record belongs to a study of T-cell reconstitution after alpha-beta-depleted transplantation in children. Findings of the study overall: Roughly two months post-transplant, alpha-beta T cells reportedly originated from several hundred graft clones that had expanded. Counts and diversity of T cells one year after transplant came mostly from newly produced T cells. There were some patients whose high TCRbeta diversity at day 60 came from surviving recipient T cells and thymic progenitors.

The germline V gene has CDR1 SGHRS and CDR2 YFSETQ. This CDR3 region has 13 residues. Trimming removed 1 base from V and 6 bases from J, with 11 bases in between. Unique molecular identifiers were incorporated when the TCRbeta library was constructed. Each CDR3 protein is one row after TCRdb ran MiXCR on the PCR reads. The table has roughly 790,000 distinct CDR3 sequences, about 16% seen once. Sequenced material: PBMCs, mostly from graft donor cells, taken 360 days after TCRalphabeta/CD19-depleted stem cell transplant. This clonotype was obtained from a male patient younger than 18 who had a stem cell transplant for acute lymphoblastic leukemia, so the T cells may come from the graft donor. This chain uses TRBV5-1 with TRBJ2-7, with D tentatively TRBD1 (6 bases). The DNA of the CDR3 is TGCGCCAGCAGCTTGAACAGGGAAGCCGAGCAGTACTTC. This gives the protein CASSLNREAEQYF.